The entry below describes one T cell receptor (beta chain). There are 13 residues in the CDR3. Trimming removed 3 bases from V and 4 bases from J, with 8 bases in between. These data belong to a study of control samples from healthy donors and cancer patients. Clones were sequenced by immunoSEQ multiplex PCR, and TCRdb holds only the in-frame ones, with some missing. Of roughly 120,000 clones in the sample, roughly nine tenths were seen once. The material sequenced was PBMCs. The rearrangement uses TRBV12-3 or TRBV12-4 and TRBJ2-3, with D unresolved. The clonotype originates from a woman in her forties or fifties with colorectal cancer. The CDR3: CASSFQAPDTQYF. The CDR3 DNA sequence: TGTGCCAGCAGTTTCCAGGCCCCAGATACGCAGTATTTT.